The 24 T cell receptor beta chains below all came from one sample that was sequenced in a study of T cell repertoires in cytomegalovirus infection. No antigen has been assigned to these receptors. TCRdb passed the reads through MiXCR, listing each CDR3 protein once. The data contain 90,000 to 110,000 distinct CDR3 sequences, about 30% of them singletons. This sample comprised CD8+ T cells from cultured PBMCs, obtained from culture after CMV antigen stimulation. The receptor set was obtained from a human donor in good health (CMV status not recorded). Some clones in this sample may be carry-over from other donors' samples.

This clonotype has a handful of counts. The V and J genes are TRBV7-6 and TRBJ2-7; 7 nucleotides agree with TRBD1. This CDR3 spans 13 amino acids. CDR1 and CDR2 from the germline V gene are SGHVS and FNYEAQ. Trimming took 7 bases from V and 6 from J; bases not matched to a gene: 9. Written as DNA, the CDR3 is TGTGCCAGCACTCAGGGGGTAGAAGGCGAGCAGTACTTC. Residues: CASTQGVEGEQYF. Using reference TRBV7-6 and TRBJ2-7 for the parts outside the CDR3, the full variable domain is GAGVSQSPRYKVTKRGQDVALRCDPISGHVSLYWYRQALGQGPEFLTYFNYEAQQDKSGLPNDRFSAERPEGSISTLTIQRTEQRDSAMYRCASTQGVEGEQYFGPGTRLTVT.

This clonotype was observed a handful of times. The J gene is TRBJ2-3, the V gene TRBV6-1, with D tentatively TRBD2 (6 bases). From germline, CDR1 is MNHNS and CDR2 SASEGT. This CDR3 contains 16 residues. V shed 5 bases and J shed 1 base, with 16 bases lying between them. This chain's CDR3 is CASSYSGRGRTDTQYF. Written as DNA, the CDR3 is TGTGCCAGCAGTTACTCCGGGCGGGGACGCACAGATACGCAGTATTTT.

The V and J genes are TRBV4-2 and TRBJ1-1, with 8 nucleotides matching TRBD1. With 1 base clipped from V and 0 bases from J, the junction kept 1 base outside the gene matches. This CDR3 comprises 15 residues. CDR1 and CDR2 from the germline V gene are LGHNA and YNFKEQ. CDR3 region: CASSQGTGLNTEAFF. In DNA, the CDR3 is TGTGCCAGCAGCCAAGGGACAGGGTTGAACACTGAAGCTTTCTTT.

This sequence joins TRBV7-3 and TRBJ2-7; D unclear. The V end lost 5 bases, the J end lost 3 bases, and 14 bases lay between the germline ends. CDR1 is SGHTA and CDR2 is FQGTGA in the germline V gene. The CDR3 covers 14 residues. DNA for the CDR3: TGTGCCAGCAGCCATCGGCCCCGAAGCTACGAGCAGTACTTC. This encodes CASSHRPRSYEQYF. The complete variable domain, with remaining parts taken from reference TRBV7-3 and TRBJ2-7, reads GAGVSQTPSNKVTEKGKYVELRCDPISGHTALYWYRQSLGQGPEFLIYFQGTGAADDSGLPNDRFFAVRPEGSVSTLKIQRTERGDSAVYLCASSHRPRSYEQYFGPGTRLTVT.

This clonotype occurred once. J is TRBJ1-5 and V is TRBV2; D unresolved. The CDR3 sequence is 15 residues long. Germline assignment: CDR1 SNHLY and CDR2 FYNNEI. V lost 3 bases to trimming and J lost 6 bases, with 15 bases between them. The CDR3 reads CASSDPRPGGQPQHF. DNA of the CDR3: TGTGCCAGCAGTGATCCCAGGCCAGGAGGTCAGCCCCAGCATTTT.

This chain connects TRBV15 to TRBJ1-4, with a weak D call TRBD1 (5 bases). There are 14 residues in the CDR3. Between the trimmed V and J ends, which lost 8 bases and 7 bases, there was a span of 17 bases. Germline lookup yields CDR1 LNHNV and CDR2 YYDKDF (reference sequence). The CDR3 DNA reads as TGTGCCACCTCTCTCGTGAGGGGTGTTGAAAAACTGTTTTTT. Translating gives CATSLVRGVEKLFF.

This clonotype came up a few times. The V call is TRBV27, the J call TRBJ2-5, with a tentative D call TRBD2 (5 bases). Germline V gene sequence: CDR1 MNHEY, CDR2 SMNVEV (reference sequence). V was shortened by 4 bases and J by 2 bases, with 14 bases between the two germline ends. This CDR3 is built from 15 residues. In DNA form, the CDR3 reads TGTGCCAGCAGTTCGGCCAGGACTCTTCAAGAGACCCAGTACTTC. This gives the protein CASSSARTLQETQYF.

The rearrangement links TRBV10-3 to TRBJ2-7; a possible D gene is TRBD2 (6 bases). Germline-derived CDR1 and CDR2 are ENHRY and SYGVKD. The CDR3 is 12 residues long. Deletions cut 3 bases from V and 4 bases from J, with 7 bases between. CDR3 DNA sequence: TGTGCCATCAGTGATGGAGGGTACGAGCAGTACTTC. This codes for CAISDGGYEQYF.

The sample holds a few counts of this clonotype. The chain combines TRBV28 with TRBJ2-7; unclear D gene. This CDR3 region has 11 residues. Germline V CDR1 and CDR2: MDHEN, SYDVKM. V dropped 6 bases and J dropped 3 bases, with 6 bases sitting between them. The DNA of the CDR3 is TGTGCCAGCAGCTTCGACTACGAGCAGTACTTC. This translates into CASSFDYEQYF.

This clonotype was detected many times. V gene TRBV27 combines with J gene TRBJ2-1; TRBD2 agrees at 9 bases. Germline assignment: CDR1 MNHEY and CDR2 SMNVEV (reference sequence). V lost 5 bases to trimming and J lost 6 bases; unmatched junction nucleotides: 2. The CDR3 has 13 residues. The CDR3 spells CASSSGGSNEQFF. The CDR3 DNA follows: TGTGCCAGCAGTAGCGGGGGGTCCAATGAGCAGTTCTTC.

The chain is built from TRBV19 and TRBJ1-4; D unresolved. Germline assignment: CDR1 LNHDA and CDR2 SQIVND (reference sequence). V was clipped by 7 bases and J by 8 bases, with 14 bases between them. The CDR3 covers 13 residues. This CDR3 reads CASTPLWGEKLFF. The CDR3 DNA sequence: TGTGCCAGTACCCCCCTCTGGGGAGAAAAACTGTTTTTT.

This chain joins TRBV19 and TRBJ2-2; D is uncertain. Trimming took 6 bases from V and 4 from J, leaving 18 bases between them. CDR1 is LNHDA, CDR2 SQIVND, per germline (reference sequence). The CDR3 consists of 16 residues. The CDR3 DNA reads as TGTGCCAGTAGCGCGGCTTGGGGAAGTTTCACCGGGGAGCTGTTTTTT. Translated: CASSAAWGSFTGELFF.

The V gene is TRBV7-9, the J gene TRBJ2-2; 7 bases align to TRBD1. V was clipped by 1 base and J by 13 bases; unmatched bases: 15. Germline lookup yields CDR1 SEHNR and CDR2 FQNEAQ (reference sequence). CDR3 size: 16 residues. The CDR3 spells CASSLGSGQAAAGLFF. The CDR3 nucleotides read TGTGCCAGCAGCTTAGGGAGTGGACAGGCCGCGGCGGGGCTGTTTTTT.

This clonotype has a handful of counts. J is TRBJ2-7 and V is TRBV6-1; maybe TRBD2 (5 bases). Germline V gives CDR1 MNHNS, CDR2 SASEGT. Between the trimmed V and J ends, which lost 7 bases and 4 bases, there was a span of 17 bases. The CDR3 extends over 14 amino acids. CDR3: CASTHRPGIYEQYF. The CDR3 DNA reads as TGTGCCAGCACCCACCGGCCGGGGATTTACGAGCAGTACTTC.

The V call is TRBV19, the J call TRBJ2-7, with no clear D. V lost 5 bases and J 7 bases, leaving 9 bases between the germline ends. The CDR3 runs to 11 residues. Per the germline V gene, CDR1 is LNHDA and CDR2 is SQIVND (reference sequence). The CDR3 DNA reads TGTGCCAGTAGTGGGCCGCGGGAGCAGTACTTC. Protein sequence: CASSGPREQYF.

The chain couples TRBV2 to TRBJ2-7; D gene unclear. The germline V and J ends were trimmed by 6 bases and 2 bases, with 14 bases remaining between them. CDR3 length: 14 residues. The germline gives CDR1 SNHLY, CDR2 FYNNEI. CDR3 coding DNA: TGTGCCAGCAGCGGGTTCGCAGCAACCTACGAGCAGTACTTC. Translated, it gives CASSGFAATYEQYF.

The V gene is TRBV27, the J gene TRBJ1-2; D unresolved. Germline V gene sequence: CDR1 MNHEY, CDR2 SMNVEV (reference sequence). V lost 5 bases and J 2 bases, leaving 15 bases between the germline ends. CDR3 length equals 15 residues. The CDR3 spells CASSPRGSSNYGYTF. For the CDR3, the DNA is TGTGCCAGCAGTCCCCGTGGCAGTTCAAACTATGGCTACACCTTC.

CDR3 nucleotides: TGTGCCAGCAGCTTAATGCGGGCGAGGGCCGATAGGCGGGAGCTGTTTTTT. It encodes CASSLMRARADRRELFF. The gene calls are TRBV7-3 and TRBJ2-2; tentative D call: TRBD2 (5 bases). V gave up 1 base and J gave up 9 bases, with 21 bases separating them. The CDR3 has 17 residues. Germline V gene sequence: CDR1 SGHTA, CDR2 FQGTGA.

The chain employs TRBV11-2 and TRBJ2-3; D may be TRBD2 (6 bases). V was cut by 5 bases and J by 5 bases, with 11 bases left in between. Germline V gene data show CDR1 as SGHAT and CDR2 as FQNNGV. There are 13 residues in the CDR3. CDR3: CASSRLGGDTQYF. The CDR3 DNA reads TGTGCCAGCAGCCGACTGGGGGGAGATACGCAGTATTTT.

This clonotype showed up just a few times. The gene calls are TRBV6-2 or TRBV6-3 and TRBJ2-7; 7 bases align to TRBD2. Germline V lookup: CDR1 MNHEY, CDR2 SVGEGT. V shed 8 bases and J 3 bases; nucleotides not matched to a gene: 10. The CDR3 has 14 amino acids. This CDR3 is CASVERTRLYEQYF. CDR3 coding DNA: TGTGCCAGCGTGGAAAGGACTAGGCTCTACGAGCAGTACTTC.

Only a few counts were recorded for this clonotype. The chain uses TRBV27 and TRBJ2-2; tentatively, D is TRBD1 (6 bases). Deletions cut 6 bases from V and 3 bases from J, with 11 bases between. The germline gives CDR1 MNHEY, CDR2 SMNVEV (reference sequence). The CDR3 is 14 residues long. CDR3 DNA: TGTGCCAGCAGGCCAGGGGCCTACACCGGGGAGCTGTTTTTT. As protein: CASRPGAYTGELFF.

A remark on this clonotype: A much larger clone differs from this one at a single base, so this may be a read error. The gene calls are TRBV12-3 or TRBV12-4 and TRBJ1-1; 9 bases map to TRBD1. The CDR3 loop spans 14 amino acids. The CDR3 sequence is CASSTGGGGTEVFF. CDR3 sequence (DNA): TGTGCCAGCAGCACAGGGGGCGGAGGGACTGAAGTTTTCTTT.

This clonotype was recorded a few times. The V call is TRBV19, the J call TRBJ1-1, with D unresolved. CDR1 and CDR2 from the germline V gene are LNHDA and SQIVND (reference sequence). Trimming removed 3 bases from V and 6 bases from J, with 17 bases in between. The CDR3 is 15 residues long. The CDR3 DNA sequence: TGTGCCAGTAGTATCCCCTGGGCCAAGGCCGCTGAAGCTTTCTTT. The encoded protein is CASSIPWAKAAEAFF.

The chain has TRBV27 and TRBJ2-3, with D perhaps TRBD2 (7 bases). Trimming removed 8 bases at V and 0 bases at J, with 18 bases between. Germline CDR1 is MNHEY and CDR2 is SMNVEV (reference sequence). This CDR3 comprises 16 residues. The CDR3 spells CASGRRGAFSTDTQYF. The CDR3 bases are TGTGCCAGCGGACGACGGGGGGCATTTAGCACAGATACGCAGTATTTT.